Sequencing of this TCR beta chain was carried out in a study of T cell responses to AZD1222 COVID-19 vaccine. Libraries were prepared by immunoSEQ multiplex PCR; TCRdb keeps only in-frame clonotypes and omits some of them. The sample holds around 170,000 clones, 90% seen once. Germline CDR1 MNHEY, CDR2 SVGAGI. This CDR3 contains 14 residues. V was trimmed by 6 bases and J by 4 bases, leaving 15 bases between them. The chain joins TRBV6-5 to TRBJ1-2; D is perhaps TRBD1 (5 bases). This material consisted of peripheral blood, taken on day 0 of AZD1222 vaccination. The TCR was taken from an adult in good health. The CDR3, as DNA: TGTGCCAGCAGCTCTGGGACGTTGGGCTATGGCTACACCTTC. As protein: CASSSGTLGYGYTF.